A single T cell receptor (beta chain) is shown here with its context. The source of the sample is a study of CD8 T cells in Susac syndrome. The authors reverse transcribed roughly 0.5 to 1 ug RNA with random hexamers. TCRdb fed the immunoSEQ multiplex PCR reads into MiXCR, producing one record per CDR3 protein. The sample consists of more than 95,000 distinct CDR3 sequences, approximately 95% of them appearing once. CDR1 and CDR2 (germline): SGHVS, FQNEAQ. The CDR3 has 14 residues. Trimming pared 5 bases from V and 5 bases from J, leaving 12 bases between. The specimen sequenced was CD8+ T cells from PBMCs. The clonotype originates from a human donor with multiple sclerosis. This chain joins TRBV7-8 and TRBJ2-2; D may be TRBD1 (6 bases). The CDR3 nucleotides are TGTGCCAGCAGCCTCCACAGGGTGACCGGGGAGCTGTTTTTT. Translating it yields CASSLHRVTGELFF.